This TCR beta chain was captured in a study of OX40 agonist ivuxolimab in advanced cancers. This clone was seen more than once but under ten times. Its target is unknown. Profiled with immunoSEQ multiplex PCR; TCRdb holds only in-frame clones, not every one. The table lists approximately 100,000 clones, roughly 90% of them singletons, with 0.3% to 0.4% in the top ten. CDR1 is WNHNN, CDR2 SYGVQD, per germline (reference sequence). This CDR3 contains 11 residues. The V gene lost 7 bases and the J gene lost 4 bases, with 5 bases spanning the gap. Study results and limitations: CD4+ and CD8+ T cells in blood underwent clonal expansion by week 6 at 0.1 to 3.0 mg/kg.

V usage is TRBV10-1 and J usage is TRBJ1-5; no clear D gene. Sequenced material: CD4+ or CD8+ T cells sorted from blood, taken in a trial of the OX40 agonist ivuxolimab. The origin of this receptor is an adult with an advanced solid tumor such as melanoma, head and neck, liver or kidney cancer. The CDR3 coding sequence is TGCGCCAGCACCGGGAATCAGCCCCAGCATTTT. It codes for CASTGNQPQHF.